What follows are 9 T cell receptor beta chains derived from one specimen sequenced in a study of ipilimumab plus nivolumab after autologous stem cell transplantation. Profiling relied on immunoSEQ multiplex PCR, and the TCRdb table lists in-frame clones only, not all of them. The sample shows roughly 40,000 clones, approximately 92% of them seen only once. The material sequenced was PBMCs, taken in a trial of ipilimumab plus nivolumab as post-transplant consolidation. The receptors derive from a male donor with multiple myeloma.

The chain combines TRBV5-1 with TRBJ1-2; a weak D match, TRBD1 (5 bases). The CDR3 loop spans 13 amino acids. Trimming took 1 base from V and 4 from J, leaving 8 bases between them. Germline-derived CDR1 and CDR2 are SGHRS and YFSETQ. CDR3 amino acids: CASSLSGTYGYTF. CDR3 nucleotides: TGCGCCAGCAGCTTGTCAGGGACCTATGGCTACACCTTC.

This clone has a single count. This rearrangement joins TRBV28 to TRBJ2-7; D not certain. CDR1 is MDHEN and CDR2 is SYDVKM in the germline V gene. V lost 6 bases and J lost 3, with 18 bases in between. The CDR3 is 15 amino acids. As DNA, the CDR3 is TGTGCCAGCAGAGTTAGCCCTGGAGCCTTCTACGAGCAGTACTTC. Translated, it gives CASRVSPGAFYEQYF.

This clone was recorded once. The chain links TRBV28 to TRBJ2-7; D may be TRBD1 (5 bases). The CDR3 sequence is 13 residues long. The germline V and J ends were trimmed by 4 bases and 0 bases, with 7 bases remaining between them. Germline V gene lookup returns CDR1 MDHEN and CDR2 SYDVKM. CDR3 in DNA: TGTGCCAGCAGTTCGACAGTCTCCTACGAGCAGTACTTC. This codes for CASSSTVSYEQYF.

V gene TRBV5-1 combines with J gene TRBJ2-3; the D gene is possibly TRBD2 (6 bases). Germline V gene data show CDR1 as SGHRS and CDR2 as YFSETQ. Trimming pared 0 bases from V and 0 bases from J, leaving 11 bases between. The CDR3 sequence is 16 residues long. CDR3 protein: CASSLGGTPSTDTQYF. DNA for the CDR3: TGCGCCAGCAGCTTGGGCGGGACTCCTAGCACAGATACGCAGTATTTT.

The CDR3 is CASSSLGGNQAQETQYF. In nucleotides, the CDR3 is TGCGCCAGCAGCTCTCTGGGGGGGAACCAAGCCCAAGAGACCCAGTACTTC. The chain joins TRBV5-1 to TRBJ2-5, with 7 nucleotides matching TRBD2. There are 17 residues in the CDR3. CDR1 and CDR2 from the germline V gene are SGHRS and YFSETQ. Trimming at V came to 3 bases and at J to 1 base, leaving 12 bases not matched to a gene.

The J gene is TRBJ2-1, the V gene TRBV9; 7 nucleotides align to TRBD2. J gave up 4 bases and V 0 bases, and 4 bases lay outside the gene matches. This CDR3 has 15 amino acids. Germline V gene sequence: CDR1 SGDLS, CDR2 YYNGEE. CDR3 amino acids: CASSVDGEGYNEQFF. The DNA of the CDR3 is TGTGCCAGCAGCGTAGACGGGGAGGGTTACAATGAGCAGTTCTTC.

V usage is TRBV5-1 and J usage is TRBJ1-3; D might be TRBD1 (6 bases). Germline assignment: CDR1 SGHRS and CDR2 YFSETQ. The CDR3 consists of 16 residues. Trimming removed 4 bases at V and 0 bases at J, with 14 bases between. CDR3 loop: CASSPAGQISGNTIYF. The DNA of the CDR3 is TGCGCCAGCAGCCCTGCGGGACAAATCTCTGGAAACACCATATATTTT.

This clone was counted a single time. This sequence joins TRBV15 and TRBJ1-5; D possibly corresponds to TRBD1 (6 bases). CDR3 length: 14 amino acids. CDR1 LNHNV and CDR2 YYDKDF come from the germline V gene (reference sequence). V lost 2 bases and J 7 bases, leaving 12 bases between the germline ends. This CDR3 is CATSRTGTDQPQHF. The CDR3 coding sequence is TGTGCCACCAGCAGAACAGGGACGGACCAGCCCCAGCATTTT.

The rearrangement uses TRBV29-1 and TRBJ2-1; no firm D call. Germline V gene data show CDR1 as SQVTM and CDR2 as ANQGSEA. The length of the CDR3 is 13 residues. Trimming removed 4 bases from V and 3 bases from J, with 10 bases in between. The CDR3 is CSVGQSSYNEQFF. DNA for the CDR3: TGCAGCGTTGGACAATCTAGCTACAATGAGCAGTTCTTC.